This TCR beta chain came from a study of control samples from healthy donors and cancer patients. Produced via immunoSEQ multiplex PCR; TCRdb's table is partial and in-frame only. The sample contains about 150,000 clones, about 93% of which appear only once. The CDR3 is 12 residues long. Germline V gene sequence: CDR1 MNHNY, CDR2 SVGAGI (reference sequence). With 7 bases removed from V and 5 bases from J, the gap between germline ends came to 11 bases. The sequence came from a man in his 60s with colorectal cancer. What was sequenced was PBMCs. This chain connects TRBV6-6 to TRBJ1-2; no definite D call. The CDR3 DNA is TGTGCCAGCACTGACCCCCCTTATGGCTACACCTTC. This sequence encodes CASTDPPYGYTF.